Listed below are T cell receptor beta chains from one sample, sequenced in a study of blood T cell repertoires in COVID-19. Sequencing was performed with immunoSEQ multiplex PCR; in TCRdb, only in-frame clones are kept and a portion is missing. The sample consists of some 220,000 clones, roughly 80% of them appearing once. Source material: peripheral blood. Receptors were obtained from a woman aged 55-70 years with acute or convalescent COVID-19. The CDR3 runs from the conserved cysteine through the conserved F or W. A D gene is named only where the DNA matches it firmly. Size tells how often a clone was seen (once, few, many) or the class of an expanded clone, and some rows leave it out.

>.|TRBJ2-1|TRBV5-4|12|.
CASSATYNEQFF
TGTGCCAGCAGCGCGACCTACAATGAGCAGTTCTTC
>TRBD1|TRBJ1-1|TRBV4-2|16|.
CASSQDPDRGYTEAFF
TGTGCCAGCAGCCAAGATCCGGACAGGGGATACACTGAAGCTTTCTTT
>TRBD1|TRBJ1-2|TRBV3-1/TRBV3-2|16|once
CASSRSPGQGFYGYTF
TGTGCCAGCAGCCGATCCCCCGGACAGGGATTCTATGGCTACACCTTC
>TRBD1|TRBJ1-5|TRBV6-5|14|.
CASRRGTGNQPQHF
TGTGCCAGCAGGCGAGGGACAGGTAATCAGCCCCAGCATTTT
>.|TRBJ2-7|TRBV19|14|.
CASSVLDSPYEQYF
TGTGCCAGTAGCGTGCTGGACAGTCCTTACGAGCAGTACTTC
>TRBD2|TRBJ2-3|TRBV7-2|15|.
CASSLQRGGTDTQYF
TGTGCCAGCAGCTTACAGCGGGGGGGCACAGATACGCAGTATTTT
>.|TRBJ1-5|TRBV6-5|14|.
CASSFQNSNQPQHF
TGTGCCAGCAGTTTCCAGAATAGCAATCAGCCCCAGCATTTT
>.|TRBJ1-2|TRBV5-1|13|.
CASSLEGQYGYTF
TGCGCCAGCAGCTTGGAGGGGCAATATGGCTACACCTTC
>.|TRBJ2-1|TRBV24-1|15|.
CATSGYRDSYNEQFF
TGTGCCACCAGTGGGTACCGGGACTCCTACAATGAGCAGTTCTTC
>.|TRBJ2-5|TRBV10-3|13|.
CAISPGQGETQYF
TGTGCCATCAGCCCCGGACAAGGAGAGACCCAGTACTTC
>TRBD1|TRBJ1-1|TRBV7-9|14|.
CASSWGQGFTEAFF
TGTGCCAGCAGCTGGGGACAGGGTTTCACTGAAGCTTTCTTT
>.|TRBJ1-2|TRBV10-3|14|.
CAIRPTGRFRGYTF
TGTGCCATCAGACCTACAGGGCGATTTCGTGGCTACACCTTC
>TRBD2|TRBJ2-5|TRBV12-3/TRBV12-4|13|.
CASSPGGDGTQYF
TGTGCCAGCAGTCCGGGGGGGGATGGGACCCAGTACTTC
>.|TRBJ2-2|TRBV4-2|16|.
CASSQGGGPDTGELFF
TGTGCCAGCAGCCAGGGAGGGGGGCCGGACACCGGGGAGCTGTTTTTT
>TRBD1|TRBJ1-1|TRBV6-6|15|.
CASSPRTGRNTEAFF
TGTGCCAGCAGTCCCCGGACAGGCCGGAACACTGAAGCTTTCTTT
>.|TRBJ1-1|TRBV6-5|13|.
CASRRGAGTEAFF
TGTGCCAGCAGGCGGGGGGCCGGCACTGAAGCTTTCTTT
>TRBD1|TRBJ1-5|TRBV11-2|13|.
CASSLDFRGAQHF
TGTGCCAGCAGCTTAGATTTCAGGGGGGCCCAGCATTTT